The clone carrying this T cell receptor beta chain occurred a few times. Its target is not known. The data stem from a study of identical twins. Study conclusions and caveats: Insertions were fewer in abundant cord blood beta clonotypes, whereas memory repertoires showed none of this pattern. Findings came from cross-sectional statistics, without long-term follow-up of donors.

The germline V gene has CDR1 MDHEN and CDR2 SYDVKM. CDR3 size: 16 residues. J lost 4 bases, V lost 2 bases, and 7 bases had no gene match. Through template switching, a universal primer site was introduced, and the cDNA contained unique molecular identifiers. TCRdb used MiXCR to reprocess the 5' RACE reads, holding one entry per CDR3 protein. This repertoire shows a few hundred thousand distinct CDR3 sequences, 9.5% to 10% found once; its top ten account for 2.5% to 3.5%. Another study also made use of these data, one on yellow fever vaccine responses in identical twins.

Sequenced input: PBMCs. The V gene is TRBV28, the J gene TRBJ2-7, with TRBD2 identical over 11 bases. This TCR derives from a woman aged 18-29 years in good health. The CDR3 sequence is CASSLRTSGSYYEQYF. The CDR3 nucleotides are TGTGCCAGCAGTTTACGAACTAGCGGGAGTTATTACGAGCAGTACTTC.